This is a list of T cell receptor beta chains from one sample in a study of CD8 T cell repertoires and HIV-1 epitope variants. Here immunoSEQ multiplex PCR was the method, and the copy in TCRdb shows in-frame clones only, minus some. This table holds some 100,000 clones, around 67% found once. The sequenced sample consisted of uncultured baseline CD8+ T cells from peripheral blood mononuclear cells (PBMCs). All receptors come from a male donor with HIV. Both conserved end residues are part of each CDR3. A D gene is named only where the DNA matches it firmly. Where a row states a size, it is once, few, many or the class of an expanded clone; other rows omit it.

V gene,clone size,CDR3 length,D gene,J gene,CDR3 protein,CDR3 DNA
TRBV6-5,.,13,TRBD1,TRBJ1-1,CASSSDRDTEAFF,TGTGCCAGCAGCTCAGACAGGGACACTGAAGCTTTCTTT
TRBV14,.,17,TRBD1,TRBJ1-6,CASSHPVGQGRNSPLHF,TGTGCCAGCAGCCACCCCGTAGGACAGGGCCGAAATTCACCCCTCCACTTT
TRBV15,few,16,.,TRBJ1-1,CATSRERLRAGVEAFF,TGTGCCACCAGCAGAGAAAGGCTCCGGGCGGGCGTTGAAGCTTTCTTT
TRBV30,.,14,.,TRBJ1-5,CAWDEGSGNQPQHF,TGTGCCTGGGATGAGGGTAGTGGCAATCAGCCCCAGCATTTT
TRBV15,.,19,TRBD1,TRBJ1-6,CATSRDLRGQGRANSPLHF,TGTGCCACCAGCAGAGATTTGAGGGGACAGGGAAGGGCAAATTCACCCCTCCACTTT
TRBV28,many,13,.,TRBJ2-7,CASSPTLAYEQYF,TGTGCCAGCAGTCCCACACTAGCTTACGAGCAGTACTTC
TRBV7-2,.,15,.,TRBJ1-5,CASSRAGESNQPQHF,TGTGCCAGCAGCCGAGCGGGGGAAAGCAATCAGCCCCAGCATTTT
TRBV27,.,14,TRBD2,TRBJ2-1,CASKATAGGGEQFF,TGTGCCAGCAAGGCTACAGCGGGAGGTGGTGAGCAGTTCTTC
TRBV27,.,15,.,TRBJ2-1,CASSFGTSSYNEQFF,TGTGCCAGCAGTTTCGGCACGAGCTCCTACAATGAGCAGTTCTTC
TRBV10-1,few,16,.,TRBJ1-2,CASSLKDREKTYGYTF,TGCGCCAGCAGTCTTAAAGATCGCGAAAAGACCTATGGCTACACCTTC
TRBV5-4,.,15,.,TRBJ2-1,CASSLARGSYNEQFF,TGTGCCAGCAGCTTGGCCAGGGGTAGCTACAATGAGCAGTTCTTC
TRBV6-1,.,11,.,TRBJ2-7,CASSEYYEQYF,TGTGCCAGCAGTGAATACTACGAGCAGTACTTC
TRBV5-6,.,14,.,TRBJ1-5,CASSFGRGYQPQHF,TGTGCCAGCAGCTTCGGACGGGGATATCAGCCCCAGCATTTT
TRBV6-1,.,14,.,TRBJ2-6,CASSQGYGANVLTF,TGTGCCAGCAGTCAGGGGTACGGGGCCAACGTCCTGACTTTC
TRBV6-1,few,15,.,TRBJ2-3,CASSVGRASTDTQYF,TGTGCCAGCAGTGTGGGCAGGGCGTCGACAGATACGCAGTATTTT
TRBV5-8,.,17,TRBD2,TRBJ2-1,CASSPGTSGTPYNEQFF,TGTGCCAGCAGTCCCGGGACTAGCGGGACGCCGTACAATGAGCAGTTCTTC
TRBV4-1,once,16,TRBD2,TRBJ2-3,CASSQAGGGYTDTQYF,TGCGCCAGCAGCCAAGCTGGCGGGGGATACACAGATACGCAGTATTTT
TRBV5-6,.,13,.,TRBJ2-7,CASSLGPTDEQYF,TGTGCCAGCAGCTTGGGCCCAACCGACGAGCAGTACTTC
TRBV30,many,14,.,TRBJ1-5,CAWGTQSSNQPQHF,TGTGCCTGGGGGACACAATCCAGCAATCAGCCCCAGCATTTT
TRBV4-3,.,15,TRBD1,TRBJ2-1,CASSRVTTGGGEQFF,TGCGCCAGCAGCCGTGTGACCACAGGGGGCGGTGAGCAGTTCTTC
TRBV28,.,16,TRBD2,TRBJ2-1,CASSEVRLAGVNEQFF,TGTGCCAGCAGTGAAGTTCGACTAGCGGGAGTCAATGAGCAGTTCTTC
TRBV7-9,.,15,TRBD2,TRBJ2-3,CASSSLAGGTDTQYF,TGTGCCAGCAGCTCCCTAGCGGGGGGCACAGATACGCAGTATTTT
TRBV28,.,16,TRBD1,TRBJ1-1,CASSRYIQGARTEAFF,TGTGCCAGCAGCCGGTACATACAGGGGGCGCGCACTGAAGCTTTCTTT
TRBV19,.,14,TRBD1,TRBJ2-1,CASKWSTGGNEQFF,TGTGCCAGTAAATGGTCGACAGGGGGCAATGAGCAGTTCTTC
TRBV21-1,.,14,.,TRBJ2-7,CASQSVSGRAEQYF,TGTGCCAGCCAATCGGTTAGCGGGAGGGCCGAGCAGTACTTC
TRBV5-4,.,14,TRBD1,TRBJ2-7,CASSKDRALYEQYF,TGTGCCAGCAGCAAAGACAGGGCCCTCTACGAGCAGTACTTC
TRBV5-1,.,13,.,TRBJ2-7,CASSLASDYEQYF,TGCGCCAGCAGCTTGGCCTCTGACTACGAGCAGTACTTC
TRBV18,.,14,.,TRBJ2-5,CASSPIPGGETQYF,TGTGCCAGCTCACCTATCCCGGGCGGAGAGACCCAGTACTTC
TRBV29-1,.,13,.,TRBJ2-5,CSVALGLGETQYF,TGCAGCGTTGCCCTGGGGCTTGGAGAGACCCAGTACTTC
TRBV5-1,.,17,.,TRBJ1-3,CASSELGNQGTGNTIYF,TGCGCCAGCAGCGAATTAGGAAACCAGGGAACTGGAAACACCATATATTTT
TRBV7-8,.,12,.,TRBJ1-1,CASSLENTEAFF,TGTGCCAGCAGCTTGGAAAACACTGAAGCTTTCTTT
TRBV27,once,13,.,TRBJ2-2,CASSLSGPGELFF,TGTGCCAGCAGTTTATCGGGACCCGGGGAGCTGTTTTTT
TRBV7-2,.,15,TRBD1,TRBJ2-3,CASRSGTVNTDTQYF,TGTGCCAGCAGATCCGGGACAGTCAACACAGATACGCAGTATTTT
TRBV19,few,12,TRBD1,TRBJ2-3,CASPTGEDTQYF,TGTGCCAGCCCGACAGGGGAAGATACGCAGTATTTT
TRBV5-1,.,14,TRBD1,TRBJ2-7,CASSLGDRFDEQYF,TGCGCCAGCAGCTTGGGGGACAGGTTCGACGAGCAGTACTTC
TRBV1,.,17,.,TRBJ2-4,CTSSPPPSRKAKNIQYF,TGCACCAGCAGCCCGCCCCCGTCCAGGAAAGCCAAAAACATTCAGTACTTC
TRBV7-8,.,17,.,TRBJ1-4,CATLRSAFGSANEKLFF,TGTGCCACCCTCCGTTCAGCTTTCGGGAGTGCTAATGAAAAACTGTTTTTT
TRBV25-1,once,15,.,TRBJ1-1,CASSDVSGTYSRAFF,TGTGCCAGCAGTGACGTGTCGGGAACCTACTCCCGAGCTTTCTTT
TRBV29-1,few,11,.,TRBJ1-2,CSVSWLDGYTF,TGCAGCGTTAGTTGGCTCGATGGCTACACCTTC
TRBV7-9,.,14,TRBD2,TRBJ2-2,CASSLAGVTGELFF,TGTGCCAGCAGCCTTGCGGGGGTTACCGGGGAGCTGTTTTTT
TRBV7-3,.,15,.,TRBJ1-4,CASSLIGSTNEKLFF,TGTGCCAGCAGCTTAATTGGGTCAACTAATGAAAAACTGTTTTTT
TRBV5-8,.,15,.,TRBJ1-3,CASSLQDFSGNTIYF,TGTGCCAGCAGCTTGCAGGACTTCTCTGGAAACACCATATATTTT
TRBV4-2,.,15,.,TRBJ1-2,CASSQPTVGTYGYTF,TGTGCCAGCAGCCAACCTACAGTAGGGACTTATGGCTACACCTTC
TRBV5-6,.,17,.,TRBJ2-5,CASSPGAWRDYQETQYF,TGTGCCAGCAGCCCAGGGGCCTGGCGGGACTACCAAGAGACCCAGTACTTC